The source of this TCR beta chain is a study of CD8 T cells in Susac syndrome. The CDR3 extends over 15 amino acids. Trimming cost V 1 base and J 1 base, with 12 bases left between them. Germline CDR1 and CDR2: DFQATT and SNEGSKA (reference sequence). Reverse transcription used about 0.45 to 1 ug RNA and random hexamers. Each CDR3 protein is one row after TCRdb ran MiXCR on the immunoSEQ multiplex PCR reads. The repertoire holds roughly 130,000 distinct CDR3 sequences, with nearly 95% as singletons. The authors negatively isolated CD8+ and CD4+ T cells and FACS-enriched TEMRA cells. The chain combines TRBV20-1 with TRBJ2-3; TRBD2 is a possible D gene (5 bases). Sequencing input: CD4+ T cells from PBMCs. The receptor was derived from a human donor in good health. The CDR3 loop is CSARATGKRTDTQYF. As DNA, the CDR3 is TGCAGTGCTAGAGCGACGGGAAAGCGCACAGATACGCAGTATTTT.